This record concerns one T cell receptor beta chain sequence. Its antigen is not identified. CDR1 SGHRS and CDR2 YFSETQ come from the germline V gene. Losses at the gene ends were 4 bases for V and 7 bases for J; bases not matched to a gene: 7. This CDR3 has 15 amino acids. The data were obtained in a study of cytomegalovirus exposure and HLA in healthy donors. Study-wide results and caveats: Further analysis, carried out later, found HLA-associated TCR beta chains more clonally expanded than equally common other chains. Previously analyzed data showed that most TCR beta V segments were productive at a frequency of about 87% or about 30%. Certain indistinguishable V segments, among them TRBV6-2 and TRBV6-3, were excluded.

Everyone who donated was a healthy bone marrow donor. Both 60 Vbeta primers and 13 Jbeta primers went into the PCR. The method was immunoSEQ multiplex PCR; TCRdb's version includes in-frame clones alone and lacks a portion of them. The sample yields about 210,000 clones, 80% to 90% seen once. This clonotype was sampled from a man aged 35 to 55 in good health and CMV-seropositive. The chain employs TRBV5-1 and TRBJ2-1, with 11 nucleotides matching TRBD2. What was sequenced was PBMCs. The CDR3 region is CASSQGLAEGNEQFF. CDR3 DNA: TGCGCCAGCAGCCAGGGACTAGCGGAAGGGAATGAGCAGTTCTTC. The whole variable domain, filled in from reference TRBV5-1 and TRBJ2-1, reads KAGVTQTPRYLIKTRGQQVTLSCSPISGHRSVSWYQQTPGQGLQFLFEYFSETQRNKGNFPGRFSGRQFSNSRSEMNVSTLELGDSALYLCASSQGLAEGNEQFFGPGTRLTVL.